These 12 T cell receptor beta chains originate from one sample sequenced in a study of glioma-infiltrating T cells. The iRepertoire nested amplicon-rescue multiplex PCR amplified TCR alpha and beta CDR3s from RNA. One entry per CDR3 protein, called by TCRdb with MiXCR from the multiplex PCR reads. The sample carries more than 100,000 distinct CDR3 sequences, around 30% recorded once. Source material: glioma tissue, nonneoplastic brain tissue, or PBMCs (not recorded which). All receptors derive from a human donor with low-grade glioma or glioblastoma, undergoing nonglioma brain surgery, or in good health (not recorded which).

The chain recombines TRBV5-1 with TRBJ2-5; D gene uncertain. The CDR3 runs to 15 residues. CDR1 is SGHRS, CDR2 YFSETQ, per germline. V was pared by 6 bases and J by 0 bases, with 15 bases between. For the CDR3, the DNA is TGCGCCAGCACGAGGATCGGTGCTGACCAAGAGACCCAGTACTTC. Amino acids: CASTRIGADQETQYF.

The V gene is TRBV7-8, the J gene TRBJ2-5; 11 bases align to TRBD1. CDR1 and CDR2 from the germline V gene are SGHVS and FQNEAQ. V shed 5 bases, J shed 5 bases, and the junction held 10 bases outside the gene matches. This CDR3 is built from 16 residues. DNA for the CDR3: TGTGCCAGCAGCCAACCGGGACAGGGGGTTCGGGAGACCCAGTACTTC. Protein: CASSQPGQGVRETQYF.

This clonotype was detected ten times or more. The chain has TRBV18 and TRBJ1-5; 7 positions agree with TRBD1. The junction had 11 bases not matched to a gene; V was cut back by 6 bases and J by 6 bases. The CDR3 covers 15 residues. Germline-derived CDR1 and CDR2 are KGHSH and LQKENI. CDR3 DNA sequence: TGTGCCAGCTCCGATACAGGGGTAGAAGTTCAGCCCCAGCATTTT. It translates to CASSDTGVEVQPQHF.

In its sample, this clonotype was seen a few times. The CDR3 coding sequence is TGTGCCAGTAGTATAGGGGGACAGTTCCCGTACAATGAGCAGTTCTTC. This sequence encodes CASSIGGQFPYNEQFF. J is TRBJ2-1 and V is TRBV19, with 7 bases aligning to TRBD1. Germline V lookup: CDR1 LNHDA, CDR2 SQIVND (reference sequence). J lost 4 bases, V lost 1 base, and 7 bases had no gene match. This CDR3 spans 16 amino acids.

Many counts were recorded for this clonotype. The CDR3 here is CATPSEGRYYGYTF. The CDR3 DNA reads as TGTGCCACCCCCTCCGAGGGCCGGTACTATGGCTACACCTTC. The V gene is TRBV28, the J gene TRBJ1-2; D is ambiguous. The CDR3 consists of 14 residues. The V end lost 10 bases, the J end lost 3 bases, and 18 bases lay between the germline ends. Germline V CDR1 and CDR2: MDHEN, SYDVKM.

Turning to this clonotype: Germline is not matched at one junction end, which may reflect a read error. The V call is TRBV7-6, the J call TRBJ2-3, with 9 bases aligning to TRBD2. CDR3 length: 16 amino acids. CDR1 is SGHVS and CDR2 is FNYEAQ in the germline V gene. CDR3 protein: CASSSGIAGEEYTQYF. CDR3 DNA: TGTGCTAGCAGCTCTGGAATAGCGGGGGAGGAGTATACGCAGTATTTT. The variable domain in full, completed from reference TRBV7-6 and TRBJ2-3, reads GAGVSQSPRYKVTKRGQDVALRCDPISGHVSLYWYRQALGQGPEFLTYFNYEAQQDKSGLPNDRFSAERPEGSISTLTIQRTEQRDSAMYRCASSSGIAGEEYTQYFGPGTRLTVL.

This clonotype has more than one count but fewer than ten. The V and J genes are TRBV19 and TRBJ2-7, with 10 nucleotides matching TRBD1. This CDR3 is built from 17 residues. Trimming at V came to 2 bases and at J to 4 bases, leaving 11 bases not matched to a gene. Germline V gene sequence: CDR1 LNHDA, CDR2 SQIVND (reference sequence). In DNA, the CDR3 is TGTGCCAGTAGTATAAAAGGCAGGGGGACAGGGGTTTACGAGCAGTACTTC. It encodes CASSIKGRGTGVYEQYF.

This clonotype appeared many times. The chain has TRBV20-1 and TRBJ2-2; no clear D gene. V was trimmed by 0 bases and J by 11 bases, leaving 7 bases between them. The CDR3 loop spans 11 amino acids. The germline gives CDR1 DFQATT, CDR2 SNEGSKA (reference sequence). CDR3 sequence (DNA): TGCAGTGCTAGAGACCCCCTCGAGCTGTTTTTT. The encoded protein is CSARDPLELFF.

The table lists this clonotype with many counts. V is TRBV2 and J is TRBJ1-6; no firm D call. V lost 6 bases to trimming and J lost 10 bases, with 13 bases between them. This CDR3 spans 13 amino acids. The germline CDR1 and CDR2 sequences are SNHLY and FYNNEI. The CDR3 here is CASSVALMSPLHF. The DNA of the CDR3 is TGTGCCAGCAGCGTAGCCCTGATGTCACCCCTCCACTTT.

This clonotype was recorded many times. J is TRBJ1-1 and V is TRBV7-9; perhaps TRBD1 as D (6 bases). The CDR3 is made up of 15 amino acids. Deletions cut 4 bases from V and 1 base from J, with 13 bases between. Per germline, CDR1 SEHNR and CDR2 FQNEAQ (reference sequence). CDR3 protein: CASSSQGTTNTEAFF. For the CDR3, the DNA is TGTGCCAGCAGCTCACAGGGTACGACGAACACTGAAGCTTTCTTT.

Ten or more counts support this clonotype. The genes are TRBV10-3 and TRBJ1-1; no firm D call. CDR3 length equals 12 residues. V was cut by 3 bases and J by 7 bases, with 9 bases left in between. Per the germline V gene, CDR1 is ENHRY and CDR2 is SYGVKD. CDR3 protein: CAISELAGEAFF. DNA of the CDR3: TGTGCCATCAGTGAACTGGCAGGTGAAGCTTTCTTT.

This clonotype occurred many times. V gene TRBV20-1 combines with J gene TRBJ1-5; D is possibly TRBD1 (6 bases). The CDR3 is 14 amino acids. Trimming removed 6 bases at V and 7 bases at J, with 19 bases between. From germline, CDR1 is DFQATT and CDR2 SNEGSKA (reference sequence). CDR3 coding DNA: TGCAGTGCCCCAGGGGAAGGGGGGACGCAGCCCCAGCATTTT. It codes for CSAPGEGGTQPQHF.